This T cell receptor (beta chain) was profiled in a study of T cell responses to AZD1222 COVID-19 vaccine. As concerns this clone: Other DNA variants within this sample encode the same CDR3.

V was clipped by 0 bases and J by 0 bases, with 3 bases between them. Looked up from germline, CDR1 is SGHRS and CDR2 is YFSETQ. The CDR3 has 13 residues. The assay was immunoSEQ multiplex PCR, and TCRdb's table has in-frame clones only and misses some. The data show some 84,000 clones, roughly 87% seen once. This receptor was identified in an adult who received the AZD1222 COVID-19 vaccine. V gene TRBV5-1 combines with J gene TRBJ1-1; no definite D call. The specimen was peripheral blood, collected 28 days after the second AZD1222 dose. The CDR3 DNA follows: TGCGCCAGCAGCTTGGAAGTGAACACTGAAGCTTTCTTT. Its translation is CASSLEVNTEAFF.